The 2 T cell receptor beta chains in this list originate from one sample, sequenced in a study of cytomegalovirus exposure and HLA in healthy donors. It was with 60 Vbeta and 13 Jbeta primers that the PCR ran. Sequenced by immunoSEQ multiplex PCR; TCRdb stores in-frame clones only, minus some. Here the sample table reports under 200,000 clones. The sample taken for sequencing was PBMCs. The origin of the receptors is a young man in good health and CMV-seronegative.

V usage is TRBV30 and J usage is TRBJ1-3, with TRBD1 matching 10 bases. Germline V gene sequence: CDR1 GTSNPN, CDR2 SVGIG (reference sequence). Germline trimming cut 5 bases from V and 4 bases from J; bases unmatched to any gene: 2. The CDR3 runs to 13 residues. In DNA, the CDR3 is TGTGCCTGGGACAGGGGGCTCGGAAACACCATATATTTT. Translating gives CAWDRGLGNTIYF.

This rearrangement joins TRBV27 to TRBJ2-1, with TRBD2 as a possible D gene (6 bases). The CDR3 is 16 residues long. V lost 6 bases and J 7 bases, leaving 22 bases between the germline ends. Germline CDR1 is MNHEY and CDR2 is SMNVEV (reference sequence). CDR3 protein: CASSSPRAGHRNEQFF. The CDR3 coding sequence is TGTGCCAGCAGCTCCCCCCGGGCGGGGCACCGGAATGAGCAGTTCTTC.